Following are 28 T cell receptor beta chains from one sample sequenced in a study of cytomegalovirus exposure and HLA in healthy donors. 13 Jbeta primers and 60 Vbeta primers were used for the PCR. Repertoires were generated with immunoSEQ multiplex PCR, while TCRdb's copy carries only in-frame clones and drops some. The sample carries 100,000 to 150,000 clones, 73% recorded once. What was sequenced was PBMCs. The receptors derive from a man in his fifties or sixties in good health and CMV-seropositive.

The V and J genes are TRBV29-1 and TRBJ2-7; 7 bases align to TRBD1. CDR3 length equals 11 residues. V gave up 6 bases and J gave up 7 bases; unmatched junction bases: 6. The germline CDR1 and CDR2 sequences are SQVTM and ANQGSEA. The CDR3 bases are TGCAGCGTGAGACAGGGATGGGAGCAGTACTTC. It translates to CSVRQGWEQYF.

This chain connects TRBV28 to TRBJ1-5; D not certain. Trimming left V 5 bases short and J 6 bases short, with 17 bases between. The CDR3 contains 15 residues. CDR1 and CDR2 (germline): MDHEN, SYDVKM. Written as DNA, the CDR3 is TGTGCCAGCAGTCCCCCTCCTAGGCGGGGTCAGCCCCAGCATTTT. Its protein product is CASSPPPRRGQPQHF.

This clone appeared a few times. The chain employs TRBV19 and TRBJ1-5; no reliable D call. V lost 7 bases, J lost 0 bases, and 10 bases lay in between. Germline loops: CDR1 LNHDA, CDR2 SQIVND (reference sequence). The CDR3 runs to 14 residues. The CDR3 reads CASTDGNSNQPQHF. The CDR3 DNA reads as TGTGCCAGTACGGACGGGAATAGCAATCAGCCCCAGCATTTT. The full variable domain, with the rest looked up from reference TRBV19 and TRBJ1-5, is DGGITQSPKYLFRKEGQNVTLSCEQNLNHDAMYWYRQDPGQGLRLIYYSQIVNDFQKGDIAEGYSVSREKKESFPLTVTSAQKNPTAFYLCASTDGNSNQPQHFGDGTRLSIL.

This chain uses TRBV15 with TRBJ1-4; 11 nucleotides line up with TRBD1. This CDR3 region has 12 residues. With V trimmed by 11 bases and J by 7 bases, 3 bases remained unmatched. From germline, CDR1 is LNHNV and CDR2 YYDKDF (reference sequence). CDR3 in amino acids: CASGQGAEKLFF. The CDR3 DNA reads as TGTGCCTCAGGACAGGGGGCTGAAAAACTGTTTTTT.

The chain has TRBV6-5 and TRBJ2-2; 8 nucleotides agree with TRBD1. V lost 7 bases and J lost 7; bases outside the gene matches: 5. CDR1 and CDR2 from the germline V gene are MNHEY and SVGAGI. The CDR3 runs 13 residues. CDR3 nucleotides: TGTGCCAGCAAAATACAGGGGGACGGGGAGCTGTTTTTT. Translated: CASKIQGDGELFF.

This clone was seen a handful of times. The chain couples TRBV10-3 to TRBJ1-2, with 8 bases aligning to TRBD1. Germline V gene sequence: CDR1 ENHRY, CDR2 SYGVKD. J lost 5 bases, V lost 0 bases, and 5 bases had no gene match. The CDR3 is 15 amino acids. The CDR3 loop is CAISESTGEGYGYTF. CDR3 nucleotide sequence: TGTGCCATCAGTGAGTCGACAGGGGAGGGATATGGCTACACCTTC.

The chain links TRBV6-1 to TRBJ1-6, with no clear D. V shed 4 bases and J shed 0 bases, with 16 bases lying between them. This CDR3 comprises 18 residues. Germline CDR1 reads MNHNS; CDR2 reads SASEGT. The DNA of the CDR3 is TGTGCCAGCAGTGGACCGGGTCTACGAAGCTCCTATAATTCACCCCTCCACTTT. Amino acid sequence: CASSGPGLRSSYNSPLHF.

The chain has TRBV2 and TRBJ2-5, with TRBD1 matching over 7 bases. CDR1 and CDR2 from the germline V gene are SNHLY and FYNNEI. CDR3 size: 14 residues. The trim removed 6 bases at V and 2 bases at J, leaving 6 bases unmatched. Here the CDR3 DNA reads TGTGCCAGCAGCCTACAGGGGTATCAAGAGACCCAGTACTTC. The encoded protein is CASSLQGYQETQYF.

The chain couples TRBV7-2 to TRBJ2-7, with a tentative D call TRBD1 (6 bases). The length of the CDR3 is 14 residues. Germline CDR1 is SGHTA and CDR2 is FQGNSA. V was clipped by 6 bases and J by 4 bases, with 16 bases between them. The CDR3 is CASSPGHSFYEQYF. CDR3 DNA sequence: TGTGCCAGCAGTCCGGGACACTCTTTTTACGAGCAGTACTTC.

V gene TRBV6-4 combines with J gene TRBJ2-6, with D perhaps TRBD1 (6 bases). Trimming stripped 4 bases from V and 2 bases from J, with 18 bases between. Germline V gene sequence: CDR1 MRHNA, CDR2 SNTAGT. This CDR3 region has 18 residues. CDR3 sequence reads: CASSVTGIYGAGANVLTF. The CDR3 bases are TGTGCCAGCAGTGTTACAGGGATATACGGGGCTGGGGCCAACGTCCTGACTTTC.

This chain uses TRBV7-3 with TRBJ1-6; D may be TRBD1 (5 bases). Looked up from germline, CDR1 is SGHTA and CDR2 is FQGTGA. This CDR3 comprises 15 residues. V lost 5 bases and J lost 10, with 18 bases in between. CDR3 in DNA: TGTGCCAGCAGCCTCGGGGGAGGCCTGGGGTCACCCCTCCACTTT. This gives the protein CASSLGGGLGSPLHF.

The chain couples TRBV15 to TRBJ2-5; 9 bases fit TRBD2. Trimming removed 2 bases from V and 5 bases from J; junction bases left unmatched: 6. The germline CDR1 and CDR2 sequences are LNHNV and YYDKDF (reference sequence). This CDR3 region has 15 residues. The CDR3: CATSRLAGNGETQYF. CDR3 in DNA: TGTGCCACCAGCAGACTAGCGGGGAATGGTGAGACCCAGTACTTC.

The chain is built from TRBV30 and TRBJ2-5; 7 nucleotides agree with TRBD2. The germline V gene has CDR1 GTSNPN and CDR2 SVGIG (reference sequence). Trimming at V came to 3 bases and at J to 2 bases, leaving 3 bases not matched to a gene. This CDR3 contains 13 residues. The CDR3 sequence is CAWSRDYQETQYF. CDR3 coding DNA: TGTGCCTGGAGCCGGGACTATCAAGAGACCCAGTACTTC.

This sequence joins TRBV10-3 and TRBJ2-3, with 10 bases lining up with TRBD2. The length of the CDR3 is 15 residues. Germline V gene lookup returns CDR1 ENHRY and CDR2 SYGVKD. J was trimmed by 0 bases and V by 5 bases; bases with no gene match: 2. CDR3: CAISLAGESTDTQYF. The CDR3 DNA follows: TGTGCCATCAGTCTAGCGGGGGAGAGCACAGATACGCAGTATTTT.

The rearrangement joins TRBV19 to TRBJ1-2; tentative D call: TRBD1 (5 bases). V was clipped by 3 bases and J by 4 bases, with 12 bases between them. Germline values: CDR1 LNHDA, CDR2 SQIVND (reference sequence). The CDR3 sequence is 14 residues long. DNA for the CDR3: TGTGCCAGTAGTATTCAGGGTCGAGTCTATGGCTACACCTTC. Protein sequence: CASSIQGRVYGYTF.

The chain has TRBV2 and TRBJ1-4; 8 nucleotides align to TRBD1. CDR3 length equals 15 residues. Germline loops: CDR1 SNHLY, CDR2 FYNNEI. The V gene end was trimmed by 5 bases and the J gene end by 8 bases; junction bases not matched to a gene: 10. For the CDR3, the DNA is TGTGCCAGCAGTCCCCAGGGGGCCACATCCGAAAAACTGTTTTTT. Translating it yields CASSPQGATSEKLFF.

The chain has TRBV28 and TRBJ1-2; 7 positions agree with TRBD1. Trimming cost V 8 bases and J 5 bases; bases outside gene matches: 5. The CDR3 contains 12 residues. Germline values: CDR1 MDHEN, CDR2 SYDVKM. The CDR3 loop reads CASGDRAYGYTF. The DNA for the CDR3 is TGTGCCAGCGGCGACAGGGCGTATGGCTACACCTTC.

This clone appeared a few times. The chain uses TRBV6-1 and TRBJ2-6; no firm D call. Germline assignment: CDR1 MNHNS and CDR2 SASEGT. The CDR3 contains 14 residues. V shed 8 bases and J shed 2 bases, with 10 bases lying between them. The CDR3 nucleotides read TGTGCCAGCGGCTCGGGTCCTGGGGCCAACGTCCTGACTTTC. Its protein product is CASGSGPGANVLTF.

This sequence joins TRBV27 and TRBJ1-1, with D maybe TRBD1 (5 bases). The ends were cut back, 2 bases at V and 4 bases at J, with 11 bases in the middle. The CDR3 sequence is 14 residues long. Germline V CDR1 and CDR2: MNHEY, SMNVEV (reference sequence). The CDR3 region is CASSLQGGITEAFF. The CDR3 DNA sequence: TGTGCCAGCAGTTTACAGGGTGGTATCACTGAAGCTTTCTTT.

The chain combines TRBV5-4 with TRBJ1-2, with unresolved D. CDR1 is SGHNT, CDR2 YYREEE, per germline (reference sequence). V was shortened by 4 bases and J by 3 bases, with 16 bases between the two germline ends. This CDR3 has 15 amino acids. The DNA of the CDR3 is TGTGCCAGCAGCCCTAACCCGAAATCACACTATGGCTACACCTTC. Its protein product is CASSPNPKSHYGYTF.

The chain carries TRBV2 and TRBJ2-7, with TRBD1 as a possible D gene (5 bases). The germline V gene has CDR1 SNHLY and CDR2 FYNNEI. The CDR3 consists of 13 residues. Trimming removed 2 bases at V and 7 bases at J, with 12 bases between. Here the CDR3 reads CASSEYRSSEQYF. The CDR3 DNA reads TGTGCCAGCAGTGAATACAGGAGTTCGGAGCAGTACTTC.

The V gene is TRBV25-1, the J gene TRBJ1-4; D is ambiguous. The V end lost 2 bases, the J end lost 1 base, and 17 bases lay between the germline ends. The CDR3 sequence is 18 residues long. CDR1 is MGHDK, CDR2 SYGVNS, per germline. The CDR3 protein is CASSEPGNDRRTNEKLFF. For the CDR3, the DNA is TGTGCCAGCAGTGAACCCGGGAATGACCGGCGAACTAATGAAAAACTGTTTTTT.

CDR3 sequence reads: CASSSVWGHRGGTQYF. CDR3 DNA sequence: TGTGCCAGCAGTTCCGTCTGGGGACACCGGGGGGGGACCCAGTACTTC. The chain has TRBV6-5 and TRBJ2-5, with 8 bases lining up with TRBD2. The CDR3 extends over 16 amino acids. From germline, CDR1 is MNHEY and CDR2 SVGAGI. Trimming cost V 4 bases and J 7 bases; bases outside gene matches: 14.

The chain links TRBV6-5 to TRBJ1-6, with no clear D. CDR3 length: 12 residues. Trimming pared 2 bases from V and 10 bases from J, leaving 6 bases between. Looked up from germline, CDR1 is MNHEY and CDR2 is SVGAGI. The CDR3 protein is CASSYRRSPLHF. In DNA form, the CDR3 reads TGTGCCAGCAGTTACCGCCGGTCACCCCTCCACTTT.

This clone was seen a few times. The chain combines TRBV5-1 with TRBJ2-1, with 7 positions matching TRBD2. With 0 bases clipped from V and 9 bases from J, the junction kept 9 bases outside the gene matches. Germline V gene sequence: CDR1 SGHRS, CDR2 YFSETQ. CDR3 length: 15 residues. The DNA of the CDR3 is TGCGCCAGCAGCTTGGTGTCTAGCGGTGGGGGTGAGCAGTTCTTC. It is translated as CASSLVSSGGGEQFF.

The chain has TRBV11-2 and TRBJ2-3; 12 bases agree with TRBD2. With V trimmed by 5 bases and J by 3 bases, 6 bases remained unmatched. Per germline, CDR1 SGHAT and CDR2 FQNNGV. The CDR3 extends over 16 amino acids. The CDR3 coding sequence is TGTGCCAGCAGCCCAAGGACTAGCGGGGTTACAGATACGCAGTATTTT. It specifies CASSPRTSGVTDTQYF.

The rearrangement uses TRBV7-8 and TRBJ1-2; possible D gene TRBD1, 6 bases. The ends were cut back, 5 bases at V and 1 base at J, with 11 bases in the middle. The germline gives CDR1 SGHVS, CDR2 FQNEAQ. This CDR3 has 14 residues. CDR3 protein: CASSLTDSNYGYTF. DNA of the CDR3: TGTGCCAGCAGCCTTACGGACAGTAACTATGGCTACACCTTC.

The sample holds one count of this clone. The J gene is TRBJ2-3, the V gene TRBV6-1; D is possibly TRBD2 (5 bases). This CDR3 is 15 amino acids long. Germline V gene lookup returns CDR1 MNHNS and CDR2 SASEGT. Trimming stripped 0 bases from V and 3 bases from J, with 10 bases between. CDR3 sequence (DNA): TGTGCCAGCAGTGAAGCGCCCAGGAGGACAGATACGCAGTATTTT. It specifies CASSEAPRRTDTQYF.